The next 5 T cell receptor beta chains were all read from a single sample in a study of T cell repertoires in cytomegalovirus infection. Via MiXCR, TCRdb re-called the reads, giving one row per CDR3 protein. The sample lists about 400,000 distinct CDR3 sequences, 15% to 20% occurring once. The sequenced sample was PBMCs. Receptors were obtained from a human donor in good health (CMV status not recorded). Some clones in this sample may be carry-over from other donors' samples.

This clonotype was counted many times. J is TRBJ2-1 and V is TRBV7-2; 7 bases are shared with TRBD2. CDR3 length: 15 residues. Losses at the gene ends were 6 bases for V and 2 bases for J; bases not matched to a gene: 7. Germline lookup yields CDR1 SGHTA and CDR2 FQGNSA. This CDR3 reads CASSPRSGPYNEQFF. In DNA, the CDR3 is TGTGCCAGCAGTCCCCGTAGCGGGCCCTACAATGAGCAGTTCTTC.

This clonotype showed up many times. The chain has TRBV12-3 or TRBV12-4 and TRBJ1-5; weak D call: TRBD1 (5 bases). Trimming stripped 7 bases from V and 6 bases from J, with 13 bases between. This CDR3 has 13 residues. DNA of the CDR3: TGTGCCAGCAAGGGAGGGGAAGGTCAGCCCCAGCATTTT. Translating it yields CASKGGEGQPQHF.

This clonotype has only a few counts. The chain couples TRBV10-3 to TRBJ1-2; TRBD1 might be the D (6 bases). This CDR3 is built from 15 residues. The V gene's germline CDR1 is ENHRY and CDR2 SYGVKD. The V end was cut by 4 bases, the J end by 4 bases, with 16 bases between. CDR3 nucleotide sequence: TGTGCCATCAGTGGGGGGCGGCAGGGTGCCTATGGCTACACCTTC. Residues: CAISGGRQGAYGYTF.

This clonotype turned up a few times. This chain joins TRBV20-1 and TRBJ2-3, with unresolved D. The V gene's germline CDR1 is DFQATT and CDR2 SNEGSKA (reference sequence). V was trimmed by 0 bases and J by 8 bases, leaving 6 bases between them. The CDR3 runs 11 residues. The DNA for the CDR3 is TGCAGTGCTAGAGATCGGGTTACGCAGTATTTT. It encodes CSARDRVTQYF.

In its sample, this clonotype was seen many times. The genes are TRBV7-2 and TRBJ1-5, with 8 bases identical to TRBD1. This CDR3 has 14 residues. The germline V gene has CDR1 SGHTA and CDR2 FQGNSA. V gave up 5 bases and J gave up 6 bases; unmatched junction bases: 6. CDR3 sequence reads: CASSLFDRGQPQHF. As DNA, the CDR3 is TGTGCCAGCAGCCTTTTCGACAGGGGTCAGCCCCAGCATTTT.